The clone carrying this T cell receptor (beta chain) was counted many times. This sample was taken from a study of T cells in Graves' hyperthyroidism and ophthalmopathy. Amplification yielded TCR beta CDR3 regions, with RNA transcripts as the source. The TCR CDR3 was amplified in a first-round RT-PCR using the HTBI primer set. TCRdb called the multiplex PCR reads again in MiXCR, with one record for every CDR3 protein. The top ten clones hold around 17% of a sample with about 500,000 distinct CDR3 sequences, around 15% of them seen once. Hyperthyroidism was newly diagnosed in patients aged 18 to 65 (duration under 2 months). This receptor was taken from a woman aged 18 to 35 with Graves' hyperthyroidism. Sequenced material: blood.

The CDR3 spells CASRRTGGDYGYTF. In DNA, the CDR3 is TGTGCCAGCAGGCGGACAGGGGGTGACTATGGCTACACCTTC. The J gene is TRBJ1-2, the V gene TRBV6-1; 10 positions agree with TRBD1. J lost 3 bases, V lost 6 bases, and 4 bases had no gene match. Germline lookup yields CDR1 MNHNS and CDR2 SASEGT. The CDR3 covers 14 residues.